Each of the 10 T cell receptor beta chains below was sequenced from the same sample in a study of blood T cell repertoires in COVID-19. The repertoire was sequenced with immunoSEQ multiplex PCR; TCRdb's copy has only in-frame clones and lacks some. The data show under 20,000 clones, more than 65% seen once. Source material: peripheral blood. These receptors originate from a man between 65 and 80 years old with COVID-19, enrolled during active disease.

CDR3 region: CASKIRGDTGELFF. The DNA of the CDR3 is TGTGCCAGCAAAATCAGGGGCGACACCGGGGAGCTGTTTTTT. The J gene is TRBJ2-2, the V gene TRBV6-5, with a possible D match to TRBD1 (6 bases). Germline V CDR1 and CDR2: MNHEY, SVGAGI. This CDR3 region has 14 residues. Trimming pared 7 bases from V and 3 bases from J, leaving 12 bases between.

This clone was found once. This chain uses TRBV13 with TRBJ2-7, with 10 bases fitting TRBD1. CDR1 and CDR2 (germline): PRHDT, FYEKMQ (reference sequence). V shed 2 bases and J 3 bases; nucleotides not matched to a gene: 10. The CDR3 has 17 amino acids. The CDR3 region has the DNA TGTGCCAGCAGCTTACGGACAGGGGGGAAGATCTACTACGAGCAGTACTTC. It translates to CASSLRTGGKIYYEQYF.

This sequence joins TRBV28 and TRBJ1-1, with 8 bases that match TRBD1. The CDR3 consists of 13 residues. Germline V gene data show CDR1 as MDHEN and CDR2 as SYDVKM. Germline trimming cut 8 bases from V and 5 bases from J; bases unmatched to any gene: 7. In nucleotides, the CDR3 is TGTGCCAGCGAGCCGGGACAGGATACTGAAGCTTTCTTT. It is translated as CASEPGQDTEAFF.

V is TRBV24-1 and J is TRBJ1-2; D is possibly TRBD1 (6 bases). V shed 4 bases and J shed 1 base, with 12 bases lying between them. This CDR3 is built from 15 residues. Germline loops: CDR1 KGHDR, CDR2 SFDVKD. The DNA of the CDR3 is TGTGCCACCAGTGACCAGGACAGAAATAACTATGGCTACACCTTC. This translates into CATSDQDRNNYGYTF.

This CDR3 reads CASSAGTGGTGELFF. As DNA, the CDR3 is TGTGCCAGTAGCGCTGGGACGGGGGGCACCGGGGAGCTGTTTTTT. The chain is built from TRBV19 and TRBJ2-2, with 7 bases aligning to TRBD2. The CDR3 covers 15 residues. Germline trimming cut 6 bases from V and 4 bases from J; bases unmatched to any gene: 8. The germline V gene has CDR1 LNHDA and CDR2 SQIVND (reference sequence). The complete variable domain, with remaining parts taken from reference TRBV19 and TRBJ2-2, reads DGGITQSPKYLFRKEGQNVTLSCEQNLNHDAMYWYRQDPGQGLRLIYYSQIVNDFQKGDIAEGYSVSREKKESFPLTVTSAQKNPTAFYLCASSAGTGGTGELFFGEGSRLTVL.

The J gene is TRBJ1-5, the V gene TRBV7-9; possible D gene TRBD1, 5 bases. The CDR3 is 14 residues long. The V end was cut by 5 bases, the J end by 6 bases, with 14 bases between. Germline values: CDR1 SEHNR, CDR2 FQNEAQ (reference sequence). CDR3 region: CASSRAGGGQPQHF. In nucleotides, the CDR3 is TGTGCCAGCAGCCGCGCCGGGGGTGGTCAGCCCCAGCATTTT.

Only one count was recorded for this clone. The V gene is TRBV5-1, the J gene TRBJ2-2; 9 nucleotides match TRBD1. The CDR3 sequence is 14 residues long. V lost 4 bases to trimming and J lost 6 bases; unmatched junction nucleotides: 4. The germline CDR1 and CDR2 sequences are SGHRS and YFSETQ. For the CDR3, the DNA is TGCGCCAGCAGCCAGGGACAGGGCTCCGGGGAGCTGTTTTTT. Amino acids: CASSQGQGSGELFF.

The chain recombines TRBV19 with TRBJ2-7; D is possibly TRBD1 (5 bases). CDR1 LNHDA and CDR2 SQIVND come from the germline V gene (reference sequence). The CDR3 is made up of 16 amino acids. The V gene lost 3 bases and the J gene lost 4 bases, with 19 bases spanning the gap. The CDR3 is CASSMGLLRYPYEQYF. The DNA for the CDR3 is TGTGCCAGTAGTATGGGGCTTCTTCGTTATCCGTACGAGCAGTACTTC. The full variable domain, completed using reference TRBV19 and TRBJ2-7, is DGGITQSPKYLFRKEGQNVTLSCEQNLNHDAMYWYRQDPGQGLRLIYYSQIVNDFQKGDIAEGYSVSREKKESFPLTVTSAQKNPTAFYLCASSMGLLRYPYEQYFGPGTRLTVT.

By share, this clone ranks as large. The rearrangement uses TRBV19 and TRBJ2-1; 12 positions match TRBD2. Germline CDR1 and CDR2: LNHDA and SQIVND (reference sequence). This CDR3 has 15 residues. Losses at the gene ends were 3 bases for V and 9 bases for J; bases not matched to a gene: 6. CDR3 DNA sequence: TGTGCCAGTAGTATGACTAGCGGGGGATTCAGTGAGCAGTTCTTC. It is translated as CASSMTSGGFSEQFF.

This clone is labeled as large (0.1 to 1%). The chain is built from TRBV18 and TRBJ2-7; 8 nucleotides agree with TRBD2. J was trimmed by 3 bases and V by 3 bases; bases with no gene match: 7. CDR1 and CDR2 from the germline V gene are KGHSH and LQKENI. CDR3 length equals 15 residues. The CDR3 region is CASSPPMSGSYEQYF. Written as DNA, the CDR3 is TGTGCCAGCTCACCCCCTATGAGCGGGAGCTACGAGCAGTACTTC.